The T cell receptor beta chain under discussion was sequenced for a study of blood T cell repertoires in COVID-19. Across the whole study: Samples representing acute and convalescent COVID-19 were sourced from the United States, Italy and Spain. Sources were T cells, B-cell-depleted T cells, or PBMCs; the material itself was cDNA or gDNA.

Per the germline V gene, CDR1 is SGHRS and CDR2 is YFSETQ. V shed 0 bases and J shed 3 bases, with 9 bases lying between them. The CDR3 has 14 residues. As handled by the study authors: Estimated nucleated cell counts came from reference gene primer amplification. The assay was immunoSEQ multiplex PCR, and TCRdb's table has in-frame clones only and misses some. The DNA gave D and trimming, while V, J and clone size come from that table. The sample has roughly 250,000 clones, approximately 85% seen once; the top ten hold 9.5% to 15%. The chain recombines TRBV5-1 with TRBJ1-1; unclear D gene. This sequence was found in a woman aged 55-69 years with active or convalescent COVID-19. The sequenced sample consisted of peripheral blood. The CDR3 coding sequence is TGCGCCAGCAGCTTGGGGAGTGGGTACACTGAAGCTTTCTTT. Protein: CASSLGSGYTEAFF.